Presented here are 30 T cell receptor beta chains from one specimen sequenced in a study of Ad26.COV2.S vaccination and SARS-CoV-2 variants (dated by TCRdb to the early 2020s). Library prep was done by the immunoSEQ multiplex PCR assay. TCRdb stores this immuneACCESS table with in-frame sequences only. Part of the clones is absent; in the studies checked, under half of the shortfall reflects unresolved V genes, and no reason is known for the rest. For this sample the table gives about 350,000 clones, of which roughly 90% were detected only once. The top ten clonotypes cover roughly 5% of the sample. The label giving this sample's treatment or condition can be read as: roughly 20 received Ad26.COV2.S at low or high dose, single or two shots; several received placebo; per-sample allocation not given. Repertoires of vaccine and placebo recipients were sequenced from samples collected on day 63 after the first injection.

Specimen: peripheral blood, collected in a trial of Ad26.COV2.S vaccine versus placebo. The origin of the receptors is a person between 18 and 60 years old who received the Ad26.COV2.S COVID-19 vaccine or a placebo.

The chain employs TRBV25-1 and TRBJ1-3, with a tentative D call TRBD1 (5 bases). The CDR3 runs 11 residues. Germline V CDR1 and CDR2: MGHDK, SYGVNS. Trimming stripped 8 bases from V and 6 bases from J, with 8 bases between. The CDR3 loop reads CASGALNTIYF. In DNA, the CDR3 is TGTGCCAGCGGGGCTCTAAACACCATATATTTT.

The chain joins TRBV7-2 to TRBJ1-4; 8 bases are a match to TRBD1. The V gene end was trimmed by 4 bases and the J gene end by 8 bases; junction bases not matched to a gene: 6. Germline assignment: CDR1 SGHTA and CDR2 FQGNSA. CDR3 length: 14 residues. CDR3 DNA: TGTGCCAGCAGCTCAGGGACAGGTGGGGAAAAACTGTTTTTT. This codes for CASSSGTGGEKLFF.

This clone has just one count. This chain joins TRBV7-9 and TRBJ2-7; D ambiguous. Germline V gene data show CDR1 as SEHNR and CDR2 as FQNEAQ (reference sequence). V was cut by 5 bases and J by 3 bases, with 5 bases left in between. The CDR3 has 11 residues. CDR3 sequence: CASSPRYEQYF. The DNA of the CDR3 is TGTGCCAGCAGCCCTCGCTACGAGCAGTACTTC.

The rearrangement uses TRBV24-1 and TRBJ2-1; unclear D gene. CDR3 length equals 14 residues. V shed 5 bases and J shed 3 bases, with 10 bases lying between them. Germline V lookup: CDR1 KGHDR, CDR2 SFDVKD. This CDR3 reads CATSAPSLYNEQFF. DNA for the CDR3: TGTGCCACCAGTGCCCCTTCCCTCTACAATGAGCAGTTCTTC.

V is TRBV10-2 and J is TRBJ2-1; the match to TRBD2 covers 13 bases. V dropped 6 bases and J dropped 4; count of bases not matched to a gene: 3. The CDR3 has 15 amino acids. Germline values: CDR1 WSHSY, CDR2 SAAADI. CDR3: CASRGTSGNYNEQFF. The CDR3 bases are TGCGCCAGCAGGGGGACTAGCGGGAATTACAATGAGCAGTTCTTC.

This clone appeared once. V usage is TRBV3-1 (or the pseudogene TRBV3-2) and J usage is TRBJ2-1, with 8 positions matching TRBD2. V lost 4 bases and J lost 3; bases outside the gene matches: 5. The germline V gene encodes CDR1 LGHDT and CDR2 YNNKEL (reference sequence). This CDR3 region has 15 residues. CDR3 nucleotides: TGTGCCAGCAGCCCTGAACTAGCGGACTACAATGAGCAGTTCTTC. It codes for CASSPELADYNEQFF.

This clone was seen only a few times. The gene calls are TRBV19 and TRBJ2-1, with 12 positions matching TRBD2. Trimming at V came to 3 bases and at J to 5 bases, leaving 2 bases not matched to a gene. This CDR3 has 15 residues. The germline CDR1 and CDR2 sequences are LNHDA and SQIVND (reference sequence). The CDR3 DNA reads TGTGCCAGTAGTATCCGACTAGCGGGGGACAATGAGCAGTTCTTC. Its translation: CASSIRLAGDNEQFF. The whole variable domain, filled in from reference TRBV19 and TRBJ2-1, reads DGGITQSPKYLFRKEGQNVTLSCEQNLNHDAMYWYRQDPGQGLRLIYYSQIVNDFQKGDIAEGYSVSREKKESFPLTVTSAQKNPTAFYLCASSIRLAGDNEQFFGPGTRLTVL.

The chain carries TRBV4-1 and TRBJ1-2; weak D call: TRBD1 (5 bases). Trimming took 0 bases from V and 7 from J, leaving 12 bases between them. CDR1 and CDR2 (germline): MGHRA, YSYEKL. There are 14 residues in the CDR3. The CDR3 region is CASSQEVGVPGYTF. In DNA form, the CDR3 reads TGCGCCAGCAGCCAAGAGGTAGGGGTACCTGGCTACACCTTC.

The J gene is TRBJ2-1, the V gene TRBV9, with D tentatively TRBD1 or TRBD2 (6 bases each). V was trimmed by 0 bases and J by 4 bases, leaving 11 bases between them. The CDR3 spans 15 residues. CDR1 and CDR2 from the germline V gene are SGDLS and YYNGEE. This chain's CDR3 is CASSVAKGGYNEQFF. The CDR3 DNA follows: TGTGCCAGCAGCGTAGCTAAGGGGGGTTACAATGAGCAGTTCTTC.

The chain employs TRBV3-1 (or the pseudogene TRBV3-2) and TRBJ2-1; D perhaps matches TRBD1 (6 bases). CDR1 and CDR2 from the germline V gene are LGHDT and YNNKEL (reference sequence). The CDR3 spans 16 residues. V dropped 5 bases and J dropped 0 bases, with 14 bases sitting between them. The CDR3 DNA reads TGTGCCAGCAGCACCTCACAGGGCATCTCCTACAATGAGCAGTTCTTC. It is translated as CASSTSQGISYNEQFF.

V and J are TRBV9 and TRBJ1-1, with D uncertain. The germline gives CDR1 SGDLS, CDR2 YYNGEE. Trimming took 0 bases from V and 4 from J, leaving 13 bases between them. This CDR3 has 15 amino acids. CDR3 coding DNA: TGTGCCAGCAGCGTAGCTGTCAGTCTGGGCACTGAAGCTTTCTTT. Its translation: CASSVAVSLGTEAFF.

This clone has a single count. The CDR3 bases are TGTGCCATCAGTGAGTCCGTTCAGCCCCAGCATTTT. Translated, it gives CAISESVQPQHF. The rearrangement joins TRBV10-3 to TRBJ1-5; D is unclear. Per germline, CDR1 ENHRY and CDR2 SYGVKD. V was cut by 0 bases and J by 6 bases, with 3 bases left in between. The CDR3 consists of 12 residues.

The chain recombines TRBV28 with TRBJ2-7, with a possible D match to TRBD2 (5 bases). Germline CDR1 MDHEN, CDR2 SYDVKM. The CDR3 contains 11 residues. V lost 8 bases, J lost 2 bases, and 7 bases lay in between. CDR3 residues: CASGSAYEQYF. CDR3 in DNA: TGTGCCAGCGGGAGCGCCTACGAGCAGTACTTC.

The gene calls are TRBV19 and TRBJ2-1; D gene unclear. Germline loops: CDR1 LNHDA, CDR2 SQIVND (reference sequence). Trimming took 7 bases from V and 7 from J, leaving 14 bases between them. The CDR3 is 13 amino acids. CDR3 protein: CASNPGVGNEQFF. The CDR3 DNA reads TGTGCCAGTAATCCTGGGGTGGGGAATGAGCAGTTCTTC. Full variable domain (remainder filled in from reference TRBV19 and TRBJ2-1): DGGITQSPKYLFRKEGQNVTLSCEQNLNHDAMYWYRQDPGQGLRLIYYSQIVNDFQKGDIAEGYSVSREKKESFPLTVTSAQKNPTAFYLCASNPGVGNEQFFGPGTRLTVL.

This clone was seen just once. The junction differs from germline at one of its ends, possibly a read error. The chain uses TRBV7-2 and TRBJ2-7; D may match TRBD1 or TRBD2 (5 bases each). Germline V gene lookup returns CDR1 SGHTA and CDR2 FQGNSA. The CDR3 is made up of 12 amino acids. CDR3 protein: CASSFPGTSKVF. The CDR3, as DNA: TGTGCCAGCAGCTTCCCAGGGACGTCCAAGGTCTTC.

The rearrangement joins TRBV6-2 or TRBV6-3 to TRBJ2-2; TRBD2 might be the D (6 bases). Germline CDR1 reads MNHEY; CDR2 reads SVGEGT. The CDR3 spans 17 residues. V lost 6 bases, J lost 0 bases, and 17 bases lay in between. The CDR3 DNA reads as TGTGCCAGCAGCCCCGCGCTGGCGGGGTCGAACACCGGGGAGCTGTTTTTT. This sequence encodes CASSPALAGSNTGELFF.

This chain joins TRBV18 and TRBJ1-2; 11 bases are a match to TRBD1. V lost 0 bases to trimming and J lost 4 bases; unmatched junction nucleotides: 4. The V gene's germline CDR1 is KGHSH and CDR2 LQKENI. The CDR3 is 16 amino acids. The CDR3 sequence is CASSPPGTGGIYGYTF. The DNA for the CDR3 is TGTGCCAGCTCACCACCCGGGACAGGGGGGATCTATGGCTACACCTTC.

The V gene is TRBV11-3, the J gene TRBJ2-3, with no clear D. Germline assignment: CDR1 SGHNT and CDR2 YENEEA. The CDR3 consists of 18 residues. Trimming removed 4 bases from V and 0 bases from J, with 20 bases in between. The CDR3 reads CASSSGDPPDSSTDTQYF. In DNA form, the CDR3 reads TGTGCCAGCAGCTCTGGCGACCCCCCGGATTCTAGCACAGATACGCAGTATTTT.

To note about this clone: The identical CDR3 is also encoded by other nucleotide sequences in the sample. This chain joins TRBV7-9 and TRBJ1-5, with D unresolved. The germline V gene encodes CDR1 SEHNR and CDR2 FQNEAQ (reference sequence). The CDR3 covers 13 residues. Trimming left V 6 bases short and J 5 bases short, with 11 bases between. The CDR3: CASSRDGYQPQHF. CDR3 in DNA: TGTGCCAGCAGTCGCGACGGTTATCAGCCCCAGCATTTT.

J is TRBJ2-5 and V is TRBV18; 12 bases align to TRBD2. This CDR3 comprises 19 residues. V lost 1 base, J lost 5 bases, and 14 bases stayed unmatched. From germline, CDR1 is KGHSH and CDR2 LQKENI. CDR3 nucleotide sequence: TGTGCCAGCTCACCACAGGGACTAGCGGGCGGACGATCCTTGGAGACCCAGTACTTC. Translating gives CASSPQGLAGGRSLETQYF.

The chain couples TRBV4-1 to TRBJ2-1, with TRBD2 matching 11 bases. CDR1 and CDR2 (germline): MGHRA, YSYEKL. Germline trimming cut 3 bases from V and 6 bases from J; bases unmatched to any gene: 10. There are 17 residues in the CDR3. CDR3 region: CASSHSLLAGVGNEQFF. The CDR3 DNA sequence: TGCGCCAGCAGCCACTCTCTACTAGCGGGAGTTGGCAATGAGCAGTTCTTC.

The gene calls are TRBV11-2 and TRBJ2-5; 8 nucleotides match TRBD2. The ends lost 4 bases at V and 5 bases at J; junction bases unmatched: 9. Germline CDR1 reads SGHAT; CDR2 reads FQNNGV. The CDR3 contains 15 residues. The CDR3 protein is CASSSTGTRSETQYF. As DNA, the CDR3 is TGTGCCAGCAGCTCAACCGGGACTAGGTCTGAGACCCAGTACTTC.

The chain has TRBV24-1 and TRBJ2-1; no clear D. The CDR3 length is 13 residues. Germline-derived CDR1 and CDR2 are KGHDR and SFDVKD. The V and J ends lost 4 bases and 10 bases respectively, with 13 bases between them. CDR3 sequence reads: CATSDSSVSEQFF. The DNA of the CDR3 is TGTGCCACCAGTGACTCTAGTGTAAGCGAGCAGTTCTTC.

The V gene is TRBV28, the J gene TRBJ2-7, with 7 bases matching TRBD2. The germline CDR1 and CDR2 sequences are MDHEN and SYDVKM. Trimming removed 1 base from V and 0 bases from J; junction bases left unmatched: 3. This CDR3 comprises 15 residues. Here the CDR3 reads CASSLSAGDSYEQYF. The DNA for the CDR3 is TGTGCCAGCAGTTTATCCGCGGGAGACTCCTACGAGCAGTACTTC.

J is TRBJ2-7 and V is TRBV5-6; D uncertain. From germline, CDR1 is SGHDT and CDR2 YYEEEE. This CDR3 is 13 amino acids long. Trimming cost V 2 bases and J 0 bases, with 6 bases left between them. Here the CDR3 DNA reads TGTGCCAGCAGCTTTTTAGCCTCCTACGAGCAGTACTTC. This sequence encodes CASSFLASYEQYF.

V and J are TRBV6-2 or TRBV6-3 and TRBJ1-4; a possible D gene is TRBD1 (5 bases). CDR1 and CDR2 from the germline V gene are MNHEY and SVGEGT. The V gene lost 5 bases and the J gene lost 6 bases, with 10 bases spanning the gap. The CDR3 loop spans 13 amino acids. The CDR3 loop is CASSLQEYEKLFF. As DNA, the CDR3 is TGTGCCAGCAGTCTACAGGAATATGAAAAACTGTTTTTT.

V is TRBV15 and J is TRBJ2-1, with 7 bases lining up with TRBD2. CDR3 size: 15 residues. Per the germline V gene, CDR1 is LNHNV and CDR2 is YYDKDF (reference sequence). The V and J ends lost 6 bases and 7 bases, in that order; junction bases with no gene match: 12. The CDR3 nucleotides are TGTGCCACCAGTCGGGGAGGCGGGAGTGTTAATGAGCAGTTCTTC. Its protein is CATSRGGGSVNEQFF.

This clone was found a few times. V usage is TRBV10-3 and J usage is TRBJ2-3, with 10 bases that match TRBD2. V lost 3 bases to trimming and J lost 7 bases; unmatched junction nucleotides: 7. The CDR3 is 15 residues long. Germline CDR1 ENHRY, CDR2 SYGVKD. CDR3 in amino acids: CAISDPSGSTYTQYF. DNA for the CDR3: TGTGCCATCAGTGACCCTAGCGGGAGTACTTATACGCAGTATTTT.

The chain links TRBV6-1 to TRBJ1-4, with D uncertain. Germline V CDR1 and CDR2: MNHNS, SASEGT. This CDR3 is built from 14 residues. V lost 3 bases and J 8 bases, leaving 13 bases between the germline ends. CDR3 region: CASSEAQLGEKLFF. CDR3 nucleotides: TGTGCCAGCAGTGAGGCCCAGCTAGGGGAAAAACTGTTTTTT.

The chain has TRBV6-5 and TRBJ2-1, with TRBD2 matching over 8 bases. Germline V gives CDR1 MNHEY, CDR2 SVGAGI. This CDR3 comprises 14 residues. The V gene end was trimmed by 9 bases and the J gene end by 8 bases; junction bases not matched to a gene: 12. CDR3 residues: CASNRGGPFDEQFF. The CDR3, as DNA: TGTGCCAGTAATCGGGGGGGCCCTTTCGATGAGCAGTTCTTC.